Each of the 23 T cell receptor beta chains below was sequenced from the same sample in a study of T cell responses to AZD1222 COVID-19 vaccine. Sequencing used immunoSEQ multiplex PCR; TCRdb keeps in-frame clones, though not all of them. Of under 150,000 clones in the sample, under 95% were seen once. The starting material was peripheral blood, obtained on day 0 of AZD1222 vaccination. The receptor set was obtained from an adult in good health.

The gene calls are TRBV14 and TRBJ2-1; D is perhaps TRBD2 (7 bases). The CDR3 contains 19 residues. Deletions cut 4 bases from V and 2 bases from J, with 24 bases between. CDR1 and CDR2 (germline): SGHDN, FVKESK. The CDR3 nucleotides read TGTGCCAGCAGCCCCACCCGTATGAGGGGGGGCAGGCCCTACAATGAGCAGTTCTTC. This gives the protein CASSPTRMRGGRPYNEQFF.

This chain uses TRBV5-6 with TRBJ1-1; a weak D match, TRBD1 (5 bases). Trimming left V 6 bases short and J 3 bases short, with 12 bases between. Germline V lookup: CDR1 SGHDT, CDR2 YYEEEE. The CDR3 is 13 amino acids. The DNA of the CDR3 is TGTGCCAGCACGCAGGGTTCTTACACTGAAGCTTTCTTT. This sequence encodes CASTQGSYTEAFF.

The chain links TRBV12-3 or TRBV12-4 to TRBJ1-4; the D is unclear. The length of the CDR3 is 10 residues. The V end was cut by 8 bases, the J end by 10 bases, with 8 bases between. The CDR3: CASASVKLFF. Written as DNA, the CDR3 is TGTGCCAGCGCCTCTGTAAAACTGTTTTTT.

This clone appeared a single time. V is TRBV7-2 and J is TRBJ2-5; TRBD2 aligns across 8 bases. CDR1 SGHTA and CDR2 FQGNSA come from the germline V gene. The CDR3 sequence is 15 residues long. Germline trimming cut 2 bases from V and 5 bases from J; bases unmatched to any gene: 7. This CDR3 reads CASSLRRGEGETQYF. In DNA form, the CDR3 reads TGTGCCAGCAGCTTAAGGCGGGGGGAAGGTGAGACCCAGTACTTC.

In its sample, this clone was seen a few times. This sequence joins TRBV18 and TRBJ2-7; 10 nucleotides align to TRBD2. Germline V lookup: CDR1 KGHSH, CDR2 LQKENI. J gave up 4 bases and V 0 bases, and 6 bases lay outside the gene matches. The CDR3 length is 16 residues. Here the CDR3 reads CASSPPGTSVLYEQYF. In DNA form, the CDR3 reads TGTGCCAGCTCACCACCTGGGACTAGCGTCCTATACGAGCAGTACTTC.

This rearrangement joins TRBV25-1 to TRBJ2-7; 7 bases map to TRBD1. Trimming at V came to 4 bases and at J to 5 bases, leaving 8 bases not matched to a gene. In germline, CDR1 is MGHDK, CDR2 SYGVNS. The length of the CDR3 is 14 residues. The CDR3 DNA reads as TGTGCCAGCAGTGGCTACAGGGGTCGCGACGAGCAGTACTTC. Amino acids: CASSGYRGRDEQYF.

Here the CDR3 DNA reads TGCAGCGTTGAAGATCTTAGGGACTATGGCTACACCTTC. Protein: CSVEDLRDYGYTF. This chain uses TRBV29-1 with TRBJ1-2; D is unclear. CDR3 length equals 13 residues. Trimming shortened V by 0 bases and J by 3 bases, and 8 bases separated the two germline ends. Germline values: CDR1 SQVTM, CDR2 ANQGSEA.

V gene TRBV7-2 combines with J gene TRBJ2-3; 7 nucleotides align to TRBD1. Looked up from germline, CDR1 is SGHTA and CDR2 is FQGNSA. This CDR3 region has 14 residues. The J segment lost 2 bases and the V segment lost 4 bases, leaving 3 bases of the junction unmatched. The CDR3 reads CASSSDRFTDTQYF. In DNA form, the CDR3 reads TGTGCCAGCAGCTCGGACAGGTTCACAGATACGCAGTATTTT.

The V and J genes are TRBV5-1 and TRBJ1-2; 8 nucleotides align to TRBD1. From germline, CDR1 is SGHRS and CDR2 YFSETQ. The CDR3 sequence is 15 residues long. V shed 0 bases and J 4 bases; nucleotides not matched to a gene: 5. CDR3 in DNA: TGCGCCAGCAGCTTGGGCGGGACAGGCGGCTATGGCTACACCTTC. Translating gives CASSLGGTGGYGYTF.

This clone was observed once. This rearrangement joins TRBV18 to TRBJ1-3; D ambiguous. This CDR3 region has 13 residues. From germline, CDR1 is KGHSH and CDR2 LQKENI. Trimming took 2 bases from V and 1 from J, leaving 3 bases between them. CDR3 in amino acids: CASSPGSGNTIYF. The CDR3 DNA reads TGTGCCAGCTCACCAGGTTCTGGAAACACCATATATTTT.

The count of this clone is one. The V gene is TRBV6-1, the J gene TRBJ1-3; TRBD1 aligns across 7 bases. Germline trimming cut 3 bases from V and 3 bases from J; bases unmatched to any gene: 8. The CDR3 has 16 residues. The germline CDR1 and CDR2 sequences are MNHNS and SASEGT. In DNA, the CDR3 is TGTGCCAGCAGTGAGTGGCCAGGGGGTGGTGGAAACACCATATATTTT. As protein: CASSEWPGGGGNTIYF.

The rearrangement links TRBV5-1 to TRBJ1-1; maybe TRBD1 (5 bases). Trimming pared 0 bases from V and 2 bases from J, leaving 14 bases between. This CDR3 is 16 amino acids long. The germline gives CDR1 SGHRS, CDR2 YFSETQ. Here the CDR3 DNA reads TGCGCCAGCAGCTTGGAAGTTGCCAGGGCAAACACTGAAGCTTTCTTT. This encodes CASSLEVARANTEAFF.

J is TRBJ1-2 and V is TRBV3-1 (or the pseudogene TRBV3-2); D possibly corresponds to TRBD1 (6 bases). Germline lookup yields CDR1 LGHDT and CDR2 YNNKEL (reference sequence). This CDR3 comprises 14 residues. V gave up 4 bases and J gave up 4 bases, with 13 bases separating them. The CDR3 here is CASSLPDSSYGYTF. The CDR3 DNA is TGTGCCAGCAGCCTTCCGGACAGCTCCTATGGCTACACCTTC.

V and J are TRBV7-2 and TRBJ2-3, with a weak D call TRBD2 (6 bases). V was pared by 0 bases and J by 5 bases, with 18 bases between. From germline, CDR1 is SGHTA and CDR2 FQGNSA. The CDR3 is made up of 17 amino acids. The CDR3 loop is CASSLALRRAMGDTQYF. The DNA for the CDR3 is TGTGCCAGCAGCTTAGCGCTGAGGAGGGCCATGGGAGATACGCAGTATTTT.

As concerns this clone: A much larger clone differs by one base, so this may be a read error. The rearrangement links TRBV4-3 to TRBJ1-5, with D unclear. The V gene lost 5 bases and the J gene lost 0 bases, with 5 bases spanning the gap. Germline V gene lookup returns CDR1 LGHNA and CDR2 YSLEER. The CDR3 runs to 13 residues. CDR3 protein: CASSWDSNQPQHF. The CDR3 DNA is TGCGCCAGCAGCTGGGATAGCAATCAGCCCCAGCATTTT.

CDR3: CASSQTPGNTGELFF. CDR3 DNA sequence: TGCGCCAGCAGCCAAACCCCGGGGAACACCGGGGAGCTGTTTTTT. This chain joins TRBV4-3 and TRBJ2-2; no clear D. The germline V gene encodes CDR1 LGHNA and CDR2 YSLEER. The CDR3 has 15 amino acids. Trimming left V 2 bases short and J 1 base short, with 8 bases between.

V and J are TRBV5-6 and TRBJ1-1; 8 nucleotides agree with TRBD1. Losses at the gene ends were 0 bases for V and 11 bases for J; bases not matched to a gene: 9. The CDR3 runs 14 residues. Germline CDR1 and CDR2: SGHDT and YYEEEE. The CDR3, as DNA: TGTGCCAGCAGCTTGGGGACAGGGACCCTGAAGGCTTTCTTT. Residues: CASSLGTGTLKAFF.

This chain joins TRBV5-4 and TRBJ1-4; 8 positions match TRBD1. Germline-derived CDR1 and CDR2 are SGHNT and YYREEE (reference sequence). The CDR3 has 14 amino acids. V gave up 2 bases and J gave up 7 bases; unmatched junction bases: 4. CDR3 in DNA: TGTGCCAGCAGCTTCTCAGGGGGCGTTGAAAAACTGTTTTTT. Its translation is CASSFSGGVEKLFF.

The chain couples TRBV6-5 to TRBJ2-1; the match to TRBD2 covers 9 bases. J was trimmed by 7 bases and V by 2 bases; bases with no gene match: 3. Germline lookup yields CDR1 MNHEY and CDR2 SVGAGI. The CDR3 sequence is 14 residues long. CDR3 amino acids: CASSYGLAGNEQFF. CDR3 nucleotide sequence: TGTGCCAGCAGTTACGGGCTAGCGGGAAATGAGCAGTTCTTC.

This chain connects TRBV7-3 to TRBJ1-1; D remains ambiguous. Germline CDR1 reads SGHTA; CDR2 reads FQGTGA. The CDR3 is 14 residues long. Trimming removed 2 bases at V and 2 bases at J, with 9 bases between. The CDR3 is CASSLSGSNTEAFF. As DNA, the CDR3 is TGTGCCAGCAGCTTATCAGGTTCCAACACTGAAGCTTTCTTT.

The chain is built from TRBV6-2 or TRBV6-3 and TRBJ1-2; D ambiguous. Trimming cost V 2 bases and J 4 bases, with 14 bases left between them. CDR1 is MNHEY and CDR2 is SVGEGT in the germline V gene. The CDR3 consists of 15 residues. The CDR3 bases are TGTGCCAGCAGTTACGGTGCTAAGAACTCCTATGGCTACACCTTC. This gives the protein CASSYGAKNSYGYTF.

This chain links TRBV24-1 with TRBJ2-3, with a possible D match to TRBD1 (5 bases). Germline CDR1 and CDR2: KGHDR and SFDVKD. The V end was cut by 4 bases, the J end by 1 base, with 14 bases between. The CDR3 totals 16 residues. CDR3 amino acids: CATSEPKGLCTDTQYF. The DNA for the CDR3 is TGTGCCACCAGTGAACCTAAGGGGCTGTGCACAGATACGCAGTATTTT.

The CDR3 coding sequence is TGTGCCAGCAGCGCTCCGACTAGTCTCCCAGAGACCCAGTACTTC. Its protein product is CASSAPTSLPETQYF. The chain combines TRBV9 with TRBJ2-5, with D possibly being TRBD2 (6 bases). Germline V gene sequence: CDR1 SGDLS, CDR2 YYNGEE. The length of the CDR3 is 15 residues. V was clipped by 3 bases and J by 4 bases, with 16 bases between them.